Listed here are 9 T cell receptor beta chains from one sample, sequenced in a study of blood T cells in healthy people across ages. A second about 6 to 12 cycle PCR used barcoded and J-beta primers. One entry per CDR3 protein results from TCRdb running MiXCR on the 5' RACE reads. The data hold 1,800,000 or so distinct CDR3 sequences, with roughly two fifths observed a single time. Sequences were obtained from blood. The receptor source for this set is a human donor in good health.

V usage is TRBV12-3 or TRBV12-4 and J usage is TRBJ1-2; a possible D gene is TRBD1 (6 bases). V lost 6 bases and J 7 bases, leaving 15 bases between the germline ends. The CDR3 has 13 amino acids. CDR3 sequence (DNA): TGTGCCAGCAGAACCGGGACAAATAGTGGCTACACCTTC. This codes for CASRTGTNSGYTF.

This rearrangement joins TRBV15 to TRBJ1-2; D gene unclear. This CDR3 contains 14 residues. Trimming took 1 base from V and 8 from J, leaving 14 bases between them. Germline V gives CDR1 LNHNV, CDR2 YYDKDF (reference sequence). The CDR3 DNA sequence: TGTGCCACCAGCAGAGGATCCTTAGGGAGGGGCTACACCTTC. Translation gives CATSRGSLGRGYTF. Combining the CDR3 with reference TRBV15 and TRBJ1-2 gives the whole variable domain DAMVIQNPRYQVTQFGKPVTLSCSQTLNHNVMYWYQQKSSQAPKLLFHYYDKDFNNEADTPDNFQSRRPNTSFCFLDIRSPGLGDTAMYLCATSRGSLGRGYTFGSGTRLTVV.

The chain combines TRBV6-2 or TRBV6-3 with TRBJ1-1; 8 nucleotides align to TRBD1. Germline V gene data show CDR1 as MNHEY and CDR2 as SVGEGT. The CDR3 runs to 16 residues. J gave up 3 bases and V 7 bases, and 13 bases lay outside the gene matches. CDR3 region: CASTQLTGEGDTEAFF. The CDR3 DNA is TGTGCCAGCACCCAACTGACAGGGGAGGGGGACACTGAAGCTTTCTTT.

The J gene is TRBJ2-3, the V gene TRBV20-1, with D possibly being TRBD2 (5 bases). The V end was cut by 2 bases, the J end by 6 bases, with 15 bases between. This CDR3 comprises 14 residues. The germline V gene has CDR1 DFQATT and CDR2 SNEGSKA (reference sequence). This CDR3 reads CSARSGLAADTQYF. CDR3 DNA: TGCAGTGCTAGATCTGGGCTAGCAGCGGATACGCAGTATTTT.

This chain connects TRBV4-2 to TRBJ2-7, with D perhaps TRBD1 or TRBD2 (5 bases each). V lost 0 bases to trimming and J lost 0 bases, with 9 bases between them. This CDR3 has 15 amino acids. The germline CDR1 and CDR2 sequences are LGHNA and YNFKEQ. For the CDR3, the DNA is TGTGCCAGCAGCCAAGAAACCGGGACCTCCTACGAGCAGTACTTC. Encoded protein: CASSQETGTSYEQYF.

The chain links TRBV4-1 to TRBJ2-3; TRBD2 aligns across 8 bases. The CDR3 is 15 residues long. J was trimmed by 4 bases and V by 4 bases; bases with no gene match: 7. Per germline, CDR1 MGHRA and CDR2 YSYEKL. The CDR3 sequence: CASSPGGGFADTQYF. The DNA of the CDR3 is TGCGCCAGCAGCCCGGGAGGGGGGTTTGCAGATACGCAGTATTTT.

The V and J genes are TRBV7-2 and TRBJ2-6; D uncertain. The length of the CDR3 is 15 residues. The germline V gene has CDR1 SGHTA and CDR2 FQGNSA. The V and J ends lost 5 bases and 2 bases respectively, with 10 bases between them. Written as DNA, the CDR3 is TGTGCCAGCAGCACTCGGCCGACTGGGGCCAACGTCCTGACTTTC. Protein: CASSTRPTGANVLTF.

This chain links TRBV6-6 with TRBJ1-5; the match to TRBD1 covers 9 bases. This CDR3 has 15 residues. J lost 5 bases, V lost 6 bases, and 8 bases had no gene match. Looked up from germline, CDR1 is MNHNY and CDR2 is SVGAGI (reference sequence). In DNA, the CDR3 is TGTGCCAGCAGGGAAGTTACAGGGGGCGATCAGCCCCAGCATTTT. Encoded protein: CASREVTGGDQPQHF.

The genes are TRBV29-1 and TRBJ2-4, with 7 bases fitting TRBD1. The J call is uncertain, as TRBJ2-7 better fits the DNA end. The CDR3 is 13 residues long. Germline CDR1 and CDR2: SQVTM and ANQGSEA. For the CDR3, the DNA is TGCAGCGTTTTAAGGGACAGCCCCTACGAGCAGTACTTC. Residues: CSVLRDSPYEQYF.